This T cell receptor beta chain was obtained from a study of blood T cell repertoires in COVID-19. In the original processing: Amplifying reference gene primers gave estimates of nucleated cell counts. Some clones are missing from TCRdb's copy, which holds only in-frame ones; the method was immunoSEQ multiplex PCR. V and J calls and clone size follow that table, whereas D and trimming were derived from the DNA. This sample has about 200,000 clones, with approximately 83% found just once. The CDR3 has 13 residues. V was shortened by 3 bases and J by 3 bases, with 6 bases between the two germline ends. Looked up from germline, CDR1 is MNHEY and CDR2 is SMNVEV (reference sequence).

The chain carries TRBV27 and TRBJ2-1; D is possibly TRBD2 (5 bases). The clonotype originates from a man aged 35-49 years with acute or convalescent COVID-19. The sequenced sample was peripheral blood. The CDR3 nucleotides read TGTGCCAGCAGTTTCGGACTCTACAATGAGCAGTTCTTC. Amino acid sequence: CASSFGLYNEQFF.